This TCR beta chain was sequenced during a study of blood T cell repertoires in COVID-19. Across the whole study: COVID-19 samples from acute and convalescent phases originated in the United States, Italy and Spain. PBMCs, B-cell-depleted T cells, or T cells provided the cDNA or gDNA that made up the material.

V was cut by 1 base and J by 8 bases, with 12 bases left in between. Germline V gives CDR1 LGHDT, CDR2 YNNKEL (reference sequence). This CDR3 is 15 amino acids long. As originally analysed: Reference gene primer amplification gave nucleated cell count estimates. Sequencing used immunoSEQ multiplex PCR; TCRdb keeps in-frame clones, though not all of them. That table gives V, J and clone size, and the DNA gave D and trimming. The sample consists of more than 250,000 clones, over 75% of them appearing once. This rearrangement joins TRBV3-1 (or the pseudogene TRBV3-2) to TRBJ1-6; the D gene is possibly TRBD1 (5 bases). The specimen sequenced was peripheral blood. The receptor was derived from a man aged 50 or older with active or convalescent COVID-19. CDR3 DNA: TGTGCCAGCAGCCAAGTTCCAGGGAGGGATTCACCCCTCCACTTT. Its protein product is CASSQVPGRDSPLHF.